This T cell receptor beta chain was recorded in a study of T cells in localized non-small cell lung cancer. Regarding the study as a whole: Higher adjacent-lung clonality was associated with shorter survival. T cell clonality was highest in uninvolved adjacent lung, above tumor. Sequencing was limited to one tumor region, leaving the possibility of heterogeneity open.

The CDR3 extends over 17 amino acids. Deletions cut 5 bases from V and 1 base from J, with 20 bases between. Per the germline V gene, CDR1 is SGHTA and CDR2 is FQGNSA. Some clones are missing from TCRdb's copy, which holds only in-frame ones; the method was immunoSEQ multiplex PCR. The table includes under 40,000 clones, about 92% detected once. About this clone: Its antigen is currently unknown.

The receptor comes from an older female donor with stage I lung adenocarcinoma. This rearrangement joins TRBV7-2 to TRBJ1-1; tentative D call: TRBD1 (6 bases). Specimen: peripheral blood, collected before any cancer treatment. CDR3 in amino acids: CASSRRLGQMGNTEAFF. The CDR3 DNA reads as TGTGCCAGCAGCCGAAGGTTGGGACAAATGGGGAACACTGAAGCTTTCTTT.